This T cell receptor beta chain was found in a study of response to subunit inactivated influenza vaccine. General study findings and limits: The study's authors posited that every seasonal influenza vaccination enlists few new T cells.

To note about this clonotype: Its antigen is unidentified.

CDR1 and CDR2 (germline): ENHRY, SYGVKD. This CDR3 has 13 amino acids. V trimming: 5 bases; J trimming: 3 bases; junction bases outside the gene matches: 2. Using its own MiXCR run on the RT-PCR reads, TCRdb lists one record per CDR3 protein. The data show 150,000 or so distinct CDR3 sequences, with approximately 10% seen just once and around an eighth held by the top ten. The genes are TRBV10-3 and TRBJ1-1; 8 positions match TRBD1. This clonotype originated in a man aged 45-65 years who received an inactivated influenza vaccine. The sample was non-naive T cells sorted from PBMCs, taken about 40 days after vaccination. The CDR3, as DNA: TGTGCCATCAGTTTACAGGGGGACACTGAAGCTTTCTTT. Its translation is CAISLQGDTEAFF.